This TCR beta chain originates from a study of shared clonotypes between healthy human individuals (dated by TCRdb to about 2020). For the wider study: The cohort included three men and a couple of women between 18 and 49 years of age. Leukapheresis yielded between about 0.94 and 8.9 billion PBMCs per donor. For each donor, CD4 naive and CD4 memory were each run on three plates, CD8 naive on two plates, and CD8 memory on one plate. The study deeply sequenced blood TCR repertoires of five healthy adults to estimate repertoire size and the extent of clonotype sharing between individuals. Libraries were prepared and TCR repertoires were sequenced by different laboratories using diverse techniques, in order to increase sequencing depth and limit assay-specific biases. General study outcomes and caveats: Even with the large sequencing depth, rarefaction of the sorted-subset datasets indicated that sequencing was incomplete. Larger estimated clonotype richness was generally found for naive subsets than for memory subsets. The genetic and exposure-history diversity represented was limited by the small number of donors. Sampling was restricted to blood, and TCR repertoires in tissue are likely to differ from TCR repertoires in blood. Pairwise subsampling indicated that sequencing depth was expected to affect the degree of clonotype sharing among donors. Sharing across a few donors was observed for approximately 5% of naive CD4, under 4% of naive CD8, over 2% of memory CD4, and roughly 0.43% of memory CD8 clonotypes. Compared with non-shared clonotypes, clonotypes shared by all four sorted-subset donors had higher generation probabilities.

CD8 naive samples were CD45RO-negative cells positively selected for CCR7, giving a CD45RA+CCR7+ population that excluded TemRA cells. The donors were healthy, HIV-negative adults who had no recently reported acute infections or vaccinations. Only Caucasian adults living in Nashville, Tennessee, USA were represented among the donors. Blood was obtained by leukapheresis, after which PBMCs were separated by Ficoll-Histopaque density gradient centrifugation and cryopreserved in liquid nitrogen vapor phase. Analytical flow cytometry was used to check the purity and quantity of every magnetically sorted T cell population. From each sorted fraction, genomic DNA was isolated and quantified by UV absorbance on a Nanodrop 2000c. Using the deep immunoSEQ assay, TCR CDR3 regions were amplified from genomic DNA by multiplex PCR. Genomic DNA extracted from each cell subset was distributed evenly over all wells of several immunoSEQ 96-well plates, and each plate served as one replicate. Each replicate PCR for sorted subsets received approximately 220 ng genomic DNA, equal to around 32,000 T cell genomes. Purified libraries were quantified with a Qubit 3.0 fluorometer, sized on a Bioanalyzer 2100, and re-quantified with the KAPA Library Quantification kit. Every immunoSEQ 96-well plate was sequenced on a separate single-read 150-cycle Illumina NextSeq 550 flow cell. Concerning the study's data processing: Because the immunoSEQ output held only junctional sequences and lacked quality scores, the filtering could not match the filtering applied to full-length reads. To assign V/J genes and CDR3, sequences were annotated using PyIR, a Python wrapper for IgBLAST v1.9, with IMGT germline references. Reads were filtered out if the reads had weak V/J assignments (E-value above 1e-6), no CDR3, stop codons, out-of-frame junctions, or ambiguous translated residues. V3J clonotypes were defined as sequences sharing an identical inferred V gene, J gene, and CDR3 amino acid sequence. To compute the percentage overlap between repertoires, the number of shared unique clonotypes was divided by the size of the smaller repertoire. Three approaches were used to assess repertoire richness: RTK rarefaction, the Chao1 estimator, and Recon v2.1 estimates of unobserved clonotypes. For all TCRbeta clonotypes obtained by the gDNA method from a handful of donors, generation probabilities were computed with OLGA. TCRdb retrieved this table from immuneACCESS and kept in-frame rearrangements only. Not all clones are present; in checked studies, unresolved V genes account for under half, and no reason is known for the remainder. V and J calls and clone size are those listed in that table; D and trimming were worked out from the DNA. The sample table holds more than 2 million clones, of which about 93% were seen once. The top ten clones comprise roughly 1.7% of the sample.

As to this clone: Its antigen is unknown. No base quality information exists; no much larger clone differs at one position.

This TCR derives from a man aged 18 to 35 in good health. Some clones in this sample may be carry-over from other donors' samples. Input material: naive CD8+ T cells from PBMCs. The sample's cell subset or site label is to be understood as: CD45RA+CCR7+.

The DNA is TGTGCCAGCAGCCCCACGGAGATTAACTACGAGCAGTACTTC. It codes for CASSPTEINYEQYF. The V and J genes are TRBV7-9 and TRBJ2-7; the D segment cannot be called with confidence. The CDR3 numbers 14 residues from cysteine through phenylalanine. Of all the DNA, just the CDR3 is kept, 42 bases in frame from base 1. For CDR1 and CDR2, the germline V gene (reference sequence) lists SEHNR and FQNEAQ. The trim is 5 bases for V and 3 bases for J, with a gap of 14 bases between the germline ends. The variable domain in full, with residues beyond the CDR3 obtained from the reference TRBV7-9 and TRBJ2-7 genes, is DTGVSQNPRHKITKRGQNVTFRCDPISEHNRLYWYRQTLGQGPEFLTYFQNEAQLEKSRLLSDRFSAERPKGSFSTLEIQRTEQGDSAMYLCASSPTEINYEQYFGPGTRLTVT.